This T cell receptor (beta chain) was sequenced for a study of CD8 T cells in Susac syndrome. Sequencing of TCR beta covered CD8+ and CD4+ T cells obtained from blood. CDR1 and CDR2 from the germline V gene are SGHNT and YENEEA. This CDR3 is built from 17 residues. Germline trimming cut 4 bases from V and 8 bases from J; bases unmatched to any gene: 17. Reverse transcription used about 0.45 to 1 ug RNA and random hexamers. Coverage of TCR beta CDR3 amplification by immunoSEQ multiplex PCR extended to 54 Vbeta and 13 Jbeta. MiXCR, applied by TCRdb to the immunoSEQ multiplex PCR reads, yields one record per CDR3 protein. The sample has some 200,000 distinct CDR3 sequences; approximately 96% are singletons.

This receptor was taken from a human donor with Susac syndrome. Specimen: CD4+ T cells from PBMCs. This chain links TRBV11-3 with TRBJ2-1, with 7 bases matching TRBD2. The CDR3 bases are TGTGCCAGCAGCTCGCGCGTGGGACTATCCGGACACGATGAGCAGTTCTTC. Its protein product is CASSSRVGLSGHDEQFF.